These 26 T cell receptor beta chains share one sample of origin, sequenced in a study of T cell responses to AZD1222 COVID-19 vaccine. Measured with immunoSEQ multiplex PCR; TCRdb has only the in-frame clones, and not every one. This sample has 95,000 to 150,000 clones; roughly 85% occur once, and the top ten carry 9.4%. Material: peripheral blood, obtained on day 0 of AZD1222 vaccination. These receptors were taken from an adult in good health.

V usage is TRBV30 and J usage is TRBJ2-7; D may match TRBD1 or TRBD2 (5 bases each). V gave up 8 bases and J gave up 2 bases, with 13 bases separating them. Germline lookup yields CDR1 GTSNPN and CDR2 SVGIG (reference sequence). The CDR3 has 12 amino acids. The CDR3 DNA reads as TGTGCCCACAGACCGGGGCCCTACGAGCAGTACTTC. Translation gives CAHRPGPYEQYF.

The J gene is TRBJ1-1, the V gene TRBV18; a possible D gene is TRBD1 (6 bases). The CDR3 contains 17 residues. Germline V gene sequence: CDR1 KGHSH, CDR2 LQKENI. The V and J ends lost 2 bases and 0 bases respectively, with 16 bases between them. CDR3 region: CASSPAFGGHMNTEAFF. The DNA for the CDR3 is TGTGCCAGCTCACCAGCGTTCGGGGGGCACATGAACACTGAAGCTTTCTTT.

The V and J genes are TRBV4-2 and TRBJ1-4; perhaps TRBD1 as D (6 bases). The CDR3 is 13 residues long. The germline gives CDR1 LGHNA, CDR2 YNFKEQ. V lost 3 bases to trimming and J lost 7 bases, with 9 bases between them. The CDR3 sequence is CASSQEGVEKLFF. Written as DNA, the CDR3 is TGTGCCAGCAGCCAGGAGGGGGTTGAAAAACTGTTTTTT.

This chain joins TRBV4-2 and TRBJ2-6; D is unclear. V gave up 5 bases and J gave up 0 bases, with 8 bases separating them. Germline V gives CDR1 LGHNA, CDR2 YNFKEQ. The CDR3 loop spans 15 amino acids. The CDR3 loop is CASSEQASGANVLTF. CDR3 coding DNA: TGTGCCAGCAGCGAACAAGCCTCTGGGGCCAACGTCCTGACTTTC.

The gene calls are TRBV30 and TRBJ1-5; 7 nucleotides agree with TRBD1. The V gene end was trimmed by 5 bases and the J gene end by 5 bases; junction bases not matched to a gene: 9. The germline CDR1 and CDR2 sequences are GTSNPN and SVGIG (reference sequence). This CDR3 has 14 amino acids. CDR3 nucleotides: TGTGCCTGGCGATCCAGACAGGGCGATCAGCCCCAGCATTTT. Its protein is CAWRSRQGDQPQHF.

The chain links TRBV18 to TRBJ2-5; D is uncertain. The CDR3 extends over 14 amino acids. V was clipped by 0 bases and J by 1 base, with 6 bases between them. CDR1 is KGHSH and CDR2 is LQKENI in the germline V gene. CDR3 amino acids: CASSPPTIQETQYF. DNA for the CDR3: TGTGCCAGCTCACCACCCACCATCCAAGAGACCCAGTACTTC. The variable domain in full, with the rest retrieved from reference TRBV18 and TRBJ2-5, is NAGVMQNPRHLVRRRGQEARLRCSPMKGHSHVYWYRQLPEEGLKFMVYLQKENIIDESGMPKERFSAEFPKEGPSILRIQQVVRGDSAAYFCASSPPTIQETQYFGPGTRLLVL.

J is TRBJ2-1 and V is TRBV11-3; the D is unclear. The CDR3 length is 13 residues. V lost 1 base to trimming and J lost 7 bases, with 8 bases between them. Germline values: CDR1 SGHNT, CDR2 YENEEA. CDR3: CASSLVAENEQFF. In DNA, the CDR3 is TGTGCCAGCAGCTTAGTGGCTGAAAATGAGCAGTTCTTC.

The V gene is TRBV2, the J gene TRBJ2-3, with unresolved D. The V gene lost 8 bases and the J gene lost 1 base, with 13 bases spanning the gap. The CDR3 is made up of 14 amino acids. Germline-derived CDR1 and CDR2 are SNHLY and FYNNEI. This chain's CDR3 is CASDARVRTDTQYF. Here the CDR3 DNA reads TGTGCCAGCGATGCAAGGGTGCGCACAGATACGCAGTATTTT.

The chain joins TRBV18 to TRBJ1-5; D is perhaps TRBD1 (6 bases). This CDR3 spans 13 amino acids. Trimming left V 6 bases short and J 3 bases short, with 9 bases between. CDR1 KGHSH and CDR2 LQKENI come from the germline V gene. DNA for the CDR3: TGTGCCAGCTCTCGACAGGTCAATCAGCCCCAGCATTTT. Amino acid sequence: CASSRQVNQPQHF.

The chain combines TRBV11-2 with TRBJ2-5; 12 bases fit TRBD2. V lost 5 bases, J lost 3 bases, and 10 bases stayed unmatched. The CDR3 is 17 amino acids. In germline, CDR1 is SGHAT, CDR2 FQNNGV. CDR3 DNA: TGTGCCAGCAGCCCGAGGCTAGCGGGGGGGCGGGAAGAGACCCAGTACTTC. This sequence encodes CASSPRLAGGREETQYF.

The chain recombines TRBV6-5 with TRBJ2-1, with TRBD2 identical over 13 bases. CDR1 and CDR2 from the germline V gene are MNHEY and SVGAGI. V lost 2 bases, J lost 6 bases, and 1 base stayed unmatched. The CDR3 is made up of 15 amino acids. CDR3 amino acids: CASSYTSGGANEQFF. The CDR3 bases are TGTGCCAGCAGTTACACTAGCGGGGGGGCCAATGAGCAGTTCTTC.

V and J are TRBV7-2 and TRBJ2-2, with 9 bases matching TRBD1. The CDR3 contains 14 residues. The V segment lost 5 bases and the J segment 6 bases; nucleotides outside the gene matches: 4. Germline V gives CDR1 SGHTA, CDR2 FQGNSA. CDR3 in amino acids: CASSGDRVAGELFF. The CDR3, as DNA: TGTGCCAGCAGCGGGGACAGGGTTGCCGGGGAGCTGTTTTTT.

This chain links TRBV3-1 (or the pseudogene TRBV3-2) with TRBJ1-2, with D unresolved. This CDR3 contains 12 residues. Germline V gene sequence: CDR1 LGHDT, CDR2 YNNKEL (reference sequence). Trimming removed 4 bases at V and 2 bases at J, with 5 bases between. The CDR3 region is CASSPRNYGYTF. The CDR3 DNA reads as TGTGCCAGCAGCCCTCGAAACTATGGCTACACCTTC.

For this clone: The identical CDR3 is also encoded by other nucleotide sequences in the sample. This chain links TRBV30 with TRBJ2-1; D gene uncertain. The germline V and J ends were trimmed by 3 bases and 4 bases, with 4 bases remaining between them. Germline-derived CDR1 and CDR2 are GTSNPN and SVGIG (reference sequence). This CDR3 is built from 11 residues. As DNA, the CDR3 is TGTGCCTGGAGCACATACAATGAGCAGTTCTTC. Its protein product is CAWSTYNEQFF.

As DNA, the CDR3 is TGTGCCAGCAGTCCGAGACAGGGGGCTGTTTATGGCTACACCTTC. It specifies CASSPRQGAVYGYTF. J is TRBJ1-2 and V is TRBV28, with 10 nucleotides matching TRBD1. The CDR3 spans 15 residues. With 5 bases clipped from V and 5 bases from J, the junction kept 8 bases outside the gene matches. The germline V gene has CDR1 MDHEN and CDR2 SYDVKM.

The rearrangement uses TRBV19 and TRBJ1-5, with 9 nucleotides matching TRBD1. V gave up 5 bases and J gave up 7 bases; unmatched junction bases: 6. The CDR3 spans 14 residues. The germline V gene has CDR1 LNHDA and CDR2 SQIVND (reference sequence). In nucleotides, the CDR3 is TGTGCCAGTAGTTCGGACAGGGGCCGGCAGCCCCAGCATTTT. Translating gives CASSSDRGRQPQHF.

The genes are TRBV2 and TRBJ2-7; D call uncertain. This CDR3 comprises 15 residues. Germline V lookup: CDR1 SNHLY, CDR2 FYNNEI. V was pared by 5 bases and J by 1 base, with 15 bases between. The CDR3 reads CASSRPLPESYEQYF. For the CDR3, the DNA is TGTGCCAGCAGTCGGCCCCTACCGGAGTCCTACGAGCAGTACTTC.

The chain joins TRBV6-6 to TRBJ1-5; no clear D gene. Germline CDR1 MNHNY, CDR2 SVGAGI (reference sequence). The CDR3 spans 12 residues. CDR3 protein: CASSPRGQPQHF. CDR3 coding DNA: TGTGCGAGCTCCCCAAGAGGACAGCCCCAGCATTTT.

The V and J genes are TRBV6-5 and TRBJ1-1; TRBD1 aligns across 8 bases. Germline trimming cut 6 bases from V and 6 bases from J; bases unmatched to any gene: 9. This CDR3 is 14 amino acids long. Germline V gene data show CDR1 as MNHEY and CDR2 as SVGAGI. This chain's CDR3 is CASRPTGDYAEAFF. The DNA for the CDR3 is TGTGCCAGCAGACCGACAGGGGATTACGCTGAAGCTTTCTTT.

V is TRBV2 and J is TRBJ2-5, with 7 bases fitting TRBD1. From germline, CDR1 is SNHLY and CDR2 FYNNEI. CDR3 length: 14 amino acids. The CDR3 protein is CVYDRETYQETQYF. CDR3 nucleotide sequence: TGTGTCTACGACAGGGAGACGTACCAAGAGACCCAGTACTTC.

V gene TRBV28 combines with J gene TRBJ1-6; D remains ambiguous. Trimming removed 3 bases from V and 8 bases from J, with 2 bases in between. The CDR3 is made up of 11 amino acids. Germline V CDR1 and CDR2: MDHEN, SYDVKM. This chain's CDR3 is CASSFDSPLHF. CDR3 DNA: TGTGCCAGCAGTTTTGATTCACCCCTCCACTTT.

The chain combines TRBV12-3 or TRBV12-4 with TRBJ2-3, with unresolved D. Trimming pared 3 bases from V and 4 bases from J, leaving 8 bases between. The CDR3 runs to 13 residues. CDR3 sequence reads: CASSLGSADTQYF. The CDR3 region has the DNA TGTGCCAGCAGTTTGGGGTCCGCAGATACGCAGTATTTT.

V usage is TRBV30 and J usage is TRBJ2-1; 8 bases are shared with TRBD2. Germline CDR1 is GTSNPN and CDR2 is SVGIG (reference sequence). This CDR3 comprises 13 residues. V dropped 2 bases and J dropped 9; count of bases not matched to a gene: 6. The CDR3 DNA reads as TGTGCCTGGAGTCCGGGGGGGCAGGCTGAGCAGTTCTTC. This translates into CAWSPGGQAEQFF.

The chain uses TRBV12-5 and TRBJ2-1; D not certain. This CDR3 contains 12 residues. V shed 6 bases and J shed 7 bases, with 10 bases lying between them. Germline lookup yields CDR1 LGHNT and CDR2 FRNRAP. The CDR3 reads CASGLVVNEQFF. CDR3 nucleotides: TGTGCTAGTGGCTTAGTTGTAAATGAGCAGTTCTTC.

This clone was detected once. The genes are TRBV10-3 and TRBJ1-2; no firm D call. The V end was cut by 0 bases, the J end by 6 bases, with 5 bases between. The CDR3 is made up of 12 amino acids. CDR1 is ENHRY, CDR2 SYGVKD, per germline. CDR3 protein: CAISESGNGYTF. Here the CDR3 DNA reads TGTGCCATCAGTGAGTCTGGGAATGGCTACACCTTC.

The chain recombines TRBV7-9 with TRBJ1-4, with a tentative D call TRBD1 (5 bases). CDR1 and CDR2 (germline): SEHNR, FQNEAQ (reference sequence). V lost 4 bases, J lost 8 bases, and 17 bases lay in between. This CDR3 spans 15 amino acids. The CDR3 DNA sequence: TGTGCCAGCAGCTCGACAGAAGCCGGAAGGGAAAAACTGTTTTTT. It is translated as CASSSTEAGREKLFF.